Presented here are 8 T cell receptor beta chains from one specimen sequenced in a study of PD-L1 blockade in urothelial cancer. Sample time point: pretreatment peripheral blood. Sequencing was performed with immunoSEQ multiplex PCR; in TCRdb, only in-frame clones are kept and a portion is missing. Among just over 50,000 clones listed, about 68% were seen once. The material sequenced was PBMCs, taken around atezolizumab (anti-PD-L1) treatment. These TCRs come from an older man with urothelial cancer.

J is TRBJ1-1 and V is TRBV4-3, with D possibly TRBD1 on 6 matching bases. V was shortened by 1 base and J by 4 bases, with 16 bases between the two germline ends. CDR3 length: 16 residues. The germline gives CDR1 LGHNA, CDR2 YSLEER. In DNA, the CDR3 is TGCGCCAGCAGCCAAGGGGCCGGCAGGGGCGGCACTGAAGCTTTCTTT. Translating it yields CASSQGAGRGGTEAFF.

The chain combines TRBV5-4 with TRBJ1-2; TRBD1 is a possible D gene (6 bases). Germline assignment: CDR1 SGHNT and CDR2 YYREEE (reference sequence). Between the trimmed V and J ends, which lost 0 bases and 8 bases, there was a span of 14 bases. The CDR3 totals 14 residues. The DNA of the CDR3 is TGTGCCAGCAGCTTGGACAGGGCCGCCCGGGGCTACACCTTC. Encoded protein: CASSLDRAARGYTF.

In nucleotides, the CDR3 is TGTGCCAGCAGCTCCTCGACAGCATCCGATACGCAGTATTTT. This sequence encodes CASSSSTASDTQYF. The chain couples TRBV5-6 to TRBJ2-3; weak D call: TRBD1 (5 bases). The germline CDR1 and CDR2 sequences are SGHDT and YYEEEE. The length of the CDR3 is 14 residues. V lost 3 bases to trimming and J lost 6 bases, with 14 bases between them.

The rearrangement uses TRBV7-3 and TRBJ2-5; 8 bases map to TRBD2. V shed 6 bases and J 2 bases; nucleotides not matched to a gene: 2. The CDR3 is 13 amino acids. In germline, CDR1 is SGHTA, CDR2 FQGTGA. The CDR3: CASSRLAQETQYF. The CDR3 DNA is TGTGCCAGCAGTCGACTAGCGCAAGAGACCCAGTACTTC. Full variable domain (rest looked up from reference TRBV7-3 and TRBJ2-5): GAGVSQTPSNKVTEKGKYVELRCDPISGHTALYWYRQSLGQGPEFLIYFQGTGAADDSGLPNDRFFAVRPEGSVSTLKIQRTERGDSAVYLCASSRLAQETQYFGPGTRLLVL.

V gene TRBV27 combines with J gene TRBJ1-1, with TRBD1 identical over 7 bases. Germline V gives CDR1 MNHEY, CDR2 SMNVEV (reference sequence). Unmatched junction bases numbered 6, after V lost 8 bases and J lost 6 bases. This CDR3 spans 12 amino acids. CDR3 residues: CASRTGTAEAFF. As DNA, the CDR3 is TGTGCCAGCCGAACAGGGACAGCTGAAGCTTTCTTT.

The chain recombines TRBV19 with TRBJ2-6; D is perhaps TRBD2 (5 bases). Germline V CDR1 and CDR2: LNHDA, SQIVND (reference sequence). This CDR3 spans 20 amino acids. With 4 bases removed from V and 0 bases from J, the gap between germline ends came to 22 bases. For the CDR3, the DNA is TGTGCCAGTAGTACGGCCTTGAGGGCACGATTAACCTCTGGGGCCAACGTCCTGACTTTC. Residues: CASSTALRARLTSGANVLTF.

In DNA form, the CDR3 reads TGTGCCAGCAGCCAAGAAACTACCAAAAACATTCAGTACTTC. Translating gives CASSQETTKNIQYF. V and J are TRBV4-2 and TRBJ2-4; D not resolved. CDR3 size: 14 residues. V was clipped by 0 bases and J by 2 bases, with 5 bases between them. Germline V lookup: CDR1 LGHNA, CDR2 YNFKEQ.

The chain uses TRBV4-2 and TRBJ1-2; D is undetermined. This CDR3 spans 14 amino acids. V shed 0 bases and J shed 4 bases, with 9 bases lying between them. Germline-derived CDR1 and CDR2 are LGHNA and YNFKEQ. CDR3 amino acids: CASSQDQRAYGYTF. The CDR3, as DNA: TGTGCCAGCAGCCAAGATCAGAGGGCCTATGGCTACACCTTC.